This passage covers 22 T cell receptor beta chains from one sample sequenced in a study of shared clonotypes between healthy human individuals. The repertoire was sequenced with immunoSEQ multiplex PCR; TCRdb's copy has only in-frame clones and lacks some. The data contain some 2,500,000 clones, over 85% of them singletons. The sequencing input was naive CD4+ T cells from PBMCs. Subset denoted: CD45RA+ positively selected. The receptors shown here come from a man younger than 30 in good health. Some clones in this sample may be carry-over from other donors' samples.

The V and J genes are TRBV5-8 and TRBJ2-7; a possible D gene is TRBD1 (6 bases). Trimming cost V 0 bases and J 0 bases, with 13 bases left between them. CDR1 and CDR2 from the germline V gene are SGHTS and YDEGEE. The CDR3 extends over 16 amino acids. As DNA, the CDR3 is TGTGCCAGCAGCTTGGTGGGCAGGGGCCGCTCCTACGAGCAGTACTTC. It translates to CASSLVGRGRSYEQYF.

The chain employs TRBV6-1 and TRBJ1-1, with 7 bases lining up with TRBD1. The junction had 13 bases not matched to a gene; V was cut back by 8 bases and J by 4 bases. The CDR3 runs to 15 residues. From germline, CDR1 is MNHNS and CDR2 SASEGT. The CDR3 nucleotides read TGTGCCAGCTCTAGCGGAGGGGGCGGGATCACTGAAGCTTTCTTT. It is translated as CASSSGGGGITEAFF.

This rearrangement joins TRBV5-1 to TRBJ2-7; D may be TRBD1 or TRBD2 (5 bases each). The CDR3 loop spans 11 amino acids. V was trimmed by 3 bases and J by 9 bases, leaving 10 bases between them. Germline assignment: CDR1 SGHRS and CDR2 YFSETQ. CDR3 amino acids: CASSSLGGQYF. As DNA, the CDR3 is TGCGCCAGCAGCTCCCTTGGGGGGCAGTACTTC.

This clone was picked up one time. The chain employs TRBV7-2 and TRBJ2-2, with D perhaps TRBD1 (6 bases). Germline values: CDR1 SGHTA, CDR2 FQGNSA. V lost 2 bases and J lost 1, with 8 bases in between. The CDR3 extends over 15 amino acids. As DNA, the CDR3 is TGTGCCAGCAGCTTATTGGGACAGAACACCGGGGAGCTGTTTTTT. It yields the protein CASSLLGQNTGELFF.

This chain connects TRBV6-6 to TRBJ2-2; D unresolved. This CDR3 spans 15 amino acids. The V and J ends lost 7 bases and 2 bases respectively, with 14 bases between them. Germline lookup yields CDR1 MNHNY and CDR2 SVGAGI (reference sequence). Here the CDR3 DNA reads TGTGCCAGCACTCAGCTATCGAGCAACACCGGGGAGCTGTTTTTT. It translates to CASTQLSSNTGELFF.

The chain has TRBV9 and TRBJ2-3; D uncertain. CDR1 is SGDLS and CDR2 is YYNGEE in the germline V gene. This CDR3 comprises 15 residues. V lost 0 bases and J 5 bases, leaving 13 bases between the germline ends. CDR3 in amino acids: CASSVGGLGLDTQYF. The CDR3 coding sequence is TGTGCCAGCAGCGTAGGGGGTCTGGGGTTAGATACGCAGTATTTT.

CDR3 coding DNA: TGTGCCAGCAGCTTAACAGCTTCTGGAAACACCATATATTTT. Encoded protein: CASSLTASGNTIYF. This chain links TRBV7-8 with TRBJ1-3; D remains ambiguous. The CDR3 has 14 residues. V lost 2 bases and J lost 1, with 6 bases in between. Germline values: CDR1 SGHVS, CDR2 FQNEAQ. The full variable domain, with the rest looked up from reference TRBV7-8 and TRBJ1-3, is GAGVSQSPRYKVAKRGQDVALRCDPISGHVSLFWYQQALGQGPEFLTYFQNEAQLDKSGLPSDRFFAERPEGSVSTLKIQRTQQEDSAVYLCASSLTASGNTIYFGEGSWLTVV.

The chain combines TRBV28 with TRBJ2-7; no clear D gene. CDR1 and CDR2 (germline): MDHEN, SYDVKM. Trimming pared 5 bases from V and 1 base from J, leaving 12 bases between. The CDR3 contains 14 residues. The CDR3 protein is CASSLLRLSYEQYF. For the CDR3, the DNA is TGTGCCAGCAGTCTCCTCCGTTTATCCTACGAGCAGTACTTC. The full variable domain, with the rest looked up from reference TRBV28 and TRBJ2-7, is DVKVTQSSRYLVKRTGEKVFLECVQDMDHENMFWYRQDPGLGLRLIYFSYDVKMKEKGDIPEGYSVSREKKERFSLILESASTNQTSMYLCASSLLRLSYEQYFGPGTRLTVT.

V and J are TRBV11-3 and TRBJ2-7; D might be TRBD1 (6 bases). V dropped 5 bases and J dropped 5 bases, with 13 bases sitting between them. This CDR3 is built from 13 residues. Germline CDR1 and CDR2: SGHNT and YENEEA. DNA of the CDR3: TGTGCCAGCAGCCGGGTCAGGGGAAACGAGCAGTACTTC. This encodes CASSRVRGNEQYF.

Of note for this clone: The same CDR3 arises from other DNA sequences in this sample as well. V and J are TRBV6-6 and TRBJ1-1; 7 nucleotides agree with TRBD1. V lost 6 bases to trimming and J lost 3 bases; unmatched junction nucleotides: 10. This CDR3 is 15 amino acids long. CDR1 MNHNY and CDR2 SVGAGI come from the germline V gene (reference sequence). CDR3 region: CASSRQGGQYTEAFF. In DNA, the CDR3 is TGTGCCAGCAGCAGACAGGGTGGGCAGTACACTGAAGCTTTCTTT.

This clone came up once. Here the CDR3 DNA reads TGCGCCAGCGCTCAGGGGAGACTAGCGCCCGGGGAGCTGTTTTTT. Translation: CASAQGRLAPGELFF. The chain couples TRBV4-3 to TRBJ2-2; 8 bases are shared with TRBD2. V trimming: 8 bases; J trimming: 6 bases; junction bases outside the gene matches: 11. The CDR3 length is 15 residues. CDR1 and CDR2 from the germline V gene are LGHNA and YSLEER.

V is TRBV11-3 and J is TRBJ2-7; TRBD1 matches 10 bases. After removal of 1 base from V and 2 bases from J, the junction contained 8 bases not matched to a gene. The CDR3 extends over 17 amino acids. In germline, CDR1 is SGHNT, CDR2 YENEEA. The CDR3 region is CASSLGVRGQGPYEQYF. For the CDR3, the DNA is TGTGCCAGCAGCTTAGGGGTAAGGGGACAGGGGCCCTACGAGCAGTACTTC.

In the case of this clone: The same CDR3 arises from other DNA sequences in this sample as well. V is TRBV7-8 and J is TRBJ2-1, with 7 bases fitting TRBD2. The length of the CDR3 is 15 residues. CDR1 and CDR2 (germline): SGHVS, FQNEAQ. J gave up 3 bases and V 3 bases, and 5 bases lay outside the gene matches. CDR3 sequence: CASSLVLADYNEQFF. The CDR3 nucleotides are TGTGCCAGCAGCTTGGTGCTAGCGGACTACAATGAGCAGTTCTTC.

The chain recombines TRBV11-2 with TRBJ2-3; 7 bases map to TRBD2. The CDR3 length is 17 residues. Germline V CDR1 and CDR2: SGHAT, FQNNGV. V trimming: 2 bases; J trimming: 0 bases; junction bases outside the gene matches: 8. CDR3 nucleotides: TGTGCCAGCAGCTTAAGGATAGCGGGCTTTAGCACAGATACGCAGTATTTT. As protein: CASSLRIAGFSTDTQYF.

The rearrangement links TRBV29-1 to TRBJ1-4; D gene unclear. The ends were cut back, 4 bases at V and 6 bases at J, with 9 bases in the middle. This CDR3 is 12 amino acids long. The germline V gene has CDR1 SQVTM and CDR2 ANQGSEA. This chain's CDR3 is CSVGTVDEKLFF. CDR3 bases: TGCAGCGTTGGGACGGTGGATGAAAAACTGTTTTTT.

The chain combines TRBV4-3 with TRBJ2-7; 8 bases are shared with TRBD1. CDR1 and CDR2 from the germline V gene are LGHNA and YSLEER. The CDR3 contains 14 residues. The V segment lost 2 bases and the J segment 0 bases; nucleotides outside the gene matches: 0. The CDR3 DNA reads as TGCGCCAGCAGCCAAACAGGGGGCTCCTACGAGCAGTACTTC. Protein product: CASSQTGGSYEQYF.

V usage is TRBV19 and J usage is TRBJ1-2, with D perhaps matching TRBD1 (6 bases). V lost 6 bases and J lost 8, with 19 bases in between. This CDR3 is 14 amino acids long. The V gene's germline CDR1 is LNHDA and CDR2 SQIVND (reference sequence). The CDR3 DNA reads TGTGCCAGTAGGCTCAGGGGCTTCCTTTCGGGCTACACCTTC. Encoded protein: CASRLRGFLSGYTF.

The chain joins TRBV19 to TRBJ2-1, with 9 nucleotides matching TRBD2. This CDR3 is 17 amino acids long. Germline loops: CDR1 LNHDA, CDR2 SQIVND (reference sequence). V lost 5 bases and J lost 3; bases outside the gene matches: 11. The CDR3 DNA sequence: TGTGCCAGTAGTTCTCCCCCCGGGACTAGCAGCTACAATGAGCAGTTCTTC. Amino acids: CASSSPPGTSSYNEQFF.

This chain uses TRBV11-3 with TRBJ1-3; unclear D gene. The CDR3 has 13 residues. V was trimmed by 5 bases and J by 8 bases, leaving 13 bases between them. Germline assignment: CDR1 SGHNT and CDR2 YENEEA. The CDR3 protein is CASSPGSVDTIYF. The CDR3 coding sequence is TGTGCCAGCAGCCCCGGATCAGTAGACACCATATATTTT.

This chain uses TRBV5-1 with TRBJ2-2; D possibly matches TRBD1 or TRBD2 (5 bases each). Germline loops: CDR1 SGHRS, CDR2 YFSETQ. Trimming removed 4 bases from V and 5 bases from J, with 12 bases in between. The CDR3 consists of 14 residues. DNA for the CDR3: TGCGCCAGCAGCCTATTCAGGGAGACCGGGGAGCTGTTTTTT. This sequence encodes CASSLFRETGELFF.

The chain uses TRBV7-6 and TRBJ2-7, with D unresolved. CDR3 length equals 13 residues. Germline V gene sequence: CDR1 SGHVS, CDR2 FNYEAQ. V was trimmed by 3 bases and J by 3 bases, leaving 9 bases between them. CDR3 loop: CASSFDANYEQYF. CDR3 sequence (DNA): TGTGCCAGCAGCTTCGACGCTAACTACGAGCAGTACTTC.

CDR3 coding DNA: TGTGCCAGCAGTGCGGTTTCCTACGAGCAGTACTTC. Translating it yields CASSAVSYEQYF. The chain combines TRBV6-6 with TRBJ2-7; D is uncertain. The CDR3 contains 12 residues. Trimming shortened V by 5 bases and J by 1 base, and 6 bases separated the two germline ends. In germline, CDR1 is MNHNY, CDR2 SVGAGI (reference sequence).